Listed below are T cell receptor beta chains from one sample, sequenced in a study of T cells in Graves' hyperthyroidism and ophthalmopathy. TCRdb reprocessed the multiplex PCR reads via MiXCR and lists one record per CDR3 protein. The data hold 350,000 to 400,000 distinct CDR3 sequences, with 15% to 20% observed a single time. Sequencing used blood. These receptors originate from a woman aged 18 to 35 with Graves' hyperthyroidism. Both conserved end residues are part of each CDR3. Each record gives: clone size, V gene, D gene, J gene, CDR3 length, CDR3 DNA, CDR3 protein. A D gene is named only where the DNA matches it firmly. Size is omitted from some rows. Given values are once, few, many or a class for expanded clones.

NA	TRBV7-8	TRBD2	TRBJ2-7	14	TGTGCCAGCAGGTTGGGGGGGGTTGACTACGAGCAGTACTTC	CASRLGGVDYEQYF
many	TRBV6-1	TRBD1	TRBJ1-2	15	TGTGTCAGCAGTCCATGGAGGGACAGTAACTATGGCTACACCTTC	CVSSPWRDSNYGYTF
few	TRBV29-1	TRBD2	TRBJ2-2	15	TGCAGCGTTTTTACCCCTAGCGGAAACACCGGGGAGCTGTTTTTT	CSVFTPSGNTGELFF
NA	TRBV11-1	NA	TRBJ2-7	16	TGTGCCAGCAGCTTAGTTTGGGGCCAGAACGCCTACGAGCAGTACTTC	CASSLVWGQNAYEQYF
many	TRBV5-1	NA	TRBJ1-5	11	TGCGCCAGCGAGGATGAGGAGCCCCAGCATTTT	CASEDEEPQHF
NA	TRBV12-3/TRBV12-4	NA	TRBJ1-1	16	TGTGCCAGCAGTGAAGCAGGGTTTCCTTCGAACACTGAAGCTTTCTTT	CASSEAGFPSNTEAFF
NA	TRBV12-5	NA	TRBJ2-5	15	TGTGCTAGTGGTTTGGTACAAGTGTACCAAGAGACCCAGTACTTC	CASGLVQVYQETQYF
many	TRBV10-3	TRBD1	TRBJ2-7	14	TGTGCCATCAGTGACCCCACAGGGGGTGACGAGCAGTACTTC	CAISDPTGGDEQYF
NA	TRBV5-6	NA	TRBJ1-1	15	TGTGCCATCAGCCCCAACCCGACAGGGAACACTGAAGCTTTCTTT	CAISPNPTGNTEAFF
many	TRBV2	NA	TRBJ2-5	12	TGTGCCAGTAGGACAGATGAAGAGACCCAGTACTTC	CASRTDEETQYF
few	TRBV24-1	TRBD2	TRBJ2-2	18	TGTGCCACCAGTGGTTTGGGACTAGCGGGAGGAAACACCGGGGAGCTGTTTTTT	CATSGLGLAGGNTGELFF
many	TRBV7-9	TRBD2	TRBJ2-5	14	TGTGCCACTAAGGCTAGCGGGGGGAAAGAGACCCAGTACTTC	CATKASGGKETQYF
NA	TRBV12-3/TRBV12-4	NA	TRBJ2-5	16	TGTGCCAGCAGTTTAGACCGGGACCCAAAGGGGGAGACCCATTACTTC	CASSLDRDPKGETHYF
NA	TRBV19	NA	TRBJ1-5	13	TGTGCCAGTACGAGGGTCGGCAATCAGCCCCAGCATTTT	CASTRVGNQPQHF
many	TRBV10-3	NA	TRBJ1-5	13	TGTGCCATCGCCGGACAAGGCAATCAGCCCCAGCATTTT	CAIAGQGNQPQHF
many	TRBV6-5	NA	TRBJ2-2	15	TGTGCCAGCAGTATACCGGGATTATACACCGGGGAGCTGTTTTTT	CASSIPGLYTGELFF
NA	TRBV4-1	TRBD1	TRBJ1-3	15	TGCGCCAGCAGCCCGGGACAGGGGGCTCGAAACACCATATATTTT	CASSPGQGARNTIYF
many	TRBV12-3/TRBV12-4	NA	TRBJ1-1	14	TGTGCCAGCAGACGGAGCCGCAGGGTTGCTGAAGCTTTCTTT	CASRRSRRVAEAFF
many	TRBV6-5	NA	TRBJ1-2	15	TGTGCCAGCAGTTCCCCAAGAGGGAGGGGATATGGCTACACCTTC	CASSSPRGRGYGYTF
many	TRBV27	NA	TRBJ1-1	14	TGTGCCAGCAGAACAGAGACCTTGAACACTGAAGCTTTCTTT	CASRTETLNTEAFF
NA	TRBV10-3	NA	TRBJ1-1	14	TGTGCCATCAGTGAAACAGGGCCGAACACTGAAGCTTTCTTT	CAISETGPNTEAFF
many	TRBV29-1	NA	TRBJ1-2	18	TGCAGCGTTGGTGTGGTAGGAGTGAGACTCTCAGGGGTTTATGGCTACACCTTC	CSVGVVGVRLSGVYGYTF
many	TRBV27	TRBD1	TRBJ2-5	19	TGTGCCAGCAGTACCGGGACAGGGGGCCCCGAGGTAGGCCCCAAGACCCAGTACTTC	CASSTGTGGPEVGPKTQYF
few	TRBV3-1	NA	TRBJ1-1	15	TGTGCCAGCAGCCAAGGAGCGACATTTAACACTGAAGCTTTCTTT	CASSQGATFNTEAFF
many	TRBV30	TRBD1	TRBJ1-2	13	TGTGCCTGGCGGACAGGGAAAATCAATGGCTACACCTTC	CAWRTGKINGYTF
many	TRBV5-1	NA	TRBJ1-1	16	TGCGCCAGCAGCTCGCCGGGAGGGACGGTGAACACTGAAGCTTTCTTT	CASSSPGGTVNTEAFF
NA	TRBV5-1	TRBD1	TRBJ1-1	17	TGCGCCAGCAGCTTGAAGTTAGGGGGCGCCTTGACCACTGAAGCTTTCTTT	CASSLKLGGALTTEAFF
NA	TRBV6-1	NA	TRBJ1-2	13	TGTGCCAGCACCGAGCCGGGGGCAAGGGGTTACACCTTC	CASTEPGARGYTF
many	TRBV29-1	NA	TRBJ1-1	13	TGCAGCGTTGCATTGAGGGCGAACACTGAAGCTTTCTTT	CSVALRANTEAFF
many	TRBV4-2	NA	TRBJ1-2	15	TGTGCCAGCAGCCAAGGGATGGGGAACCACTATGGCTACACCTTC	CASSQGMGNHYGYTF
many	TRBV6-5	NA	TRBJ1-2	14	TGTGCCAGCAGTTACCGTCGGGGGGACTATGGCTACACCTTC	CASSYRRGDYGYTF
NA	TRBV5-1	NA	TRBJ2-5	14	TGCGCCAGCAGCTTGGCCAGACTTGACGAGACCCAGTACTTC	CASSLARLDETQYF
many	TRBV30	NA	TRBJ2-5	12	TGTGCCTGGAGTTTGGGAGCAGAGACCCAGTACTTC	CAWSLGAETQYF
many	TRBV6-1	NA	TRBJ2-7	10	TGTGCCAGGGGCCACGACGAGCAGTACTTC	CARGHDEQYF
many	TRBV6-1	NA	TRBJ2-7	12	TGTGCCAGCAGCCTCAGGGGGGGCGAGCAGTACTTC	CASSLRGGEQYF
few	TRBV28	NA	TRBJ2-5	17	TGTGCCAGCAGTTCACCATGGGGAGGCGAGTACCAAGAGACCCAGTACTTC	CASSSPWGGEYQETQYF
many	TRBV12-3/TRBV12-4	NA	TRBJ1-3	11	TGTGCCAGCAACACTGGAAACACCATATATTTT	CASNTGNTIYF
many	TRBV20-1	TRBD2	TRBJ2-5	14	TGCAGTGCTAGGAGCGGGGGGGCCGAAGAGACCCAGTACTTC	CSARSGGAEETQYF
many	TRBV2	NA	TRBJ2-7	16	TGTGCCACCGGTCGGCCTCGTTGGGGGGTCTCCTACGAGCAGTACTTC	CATGRPRWGVSYEQYF
many	TRBV3-1	NA	TRBJ1-2	13	TGTGCCAGCAGTCCTCCAGCGGCGGGTGGCTACACCTTC	CASSPPAAGGYTF
many	TRBV12-3/TRBV12-4	TRBD1	TRBJ2-7	14	TGTGCCAGCAGTTCCGGACAGGGGGCGCTTGAGCAGTACTTC	CASSSGQGALEQYF
many	TRBV12-3/TRBV12-4	NA	TRBJ1-6	15	TGTGCCAGCAGTTTCTCCCGCGCGAGTCGGTCACCCCTCCACTTT	CASSFSRASRSPLHF
many	TRBV7-2	NA	TRBJ2-2	15	TGTGCCAGCAGCTTAGCGGACGCGAACACCGGGGAGCTGTTTTTT	CASSLADANTGELFF
many	TRBV30	NA	TRBJ2-7	15	TGTGCCTGGAGTGGTCCCTCGTGGGGCTCCTACGAGCAGTACTTC	CAWSGPSWGSYEQYF
NA	TRBV6-1	TRBD1	TRBJ2-7	14	TGTGCCAGCAGGGTAGGGGACAGGTCCTACGAGCAGTACTTC	CASRVGDRSYEQYF
few	TRBV3-1	NA	TRBJ1-5	14	TGTGTCAGCAGCCAAGGGAGTCCCAGTGGTCCCCAGCATTTT	CVSSQGSPSGPQHF
many	TRBV15	NA	TRBJ1-1	16	TGTGCCACCAGCAGAGACCCGAGGGCCTGGTACACTGAAGCTTTCTTT	CATSRDPRAWYTEAFF
NA	TRBV4-1	TRBD2	TRBJ2-4	17	TGCGCCAGCAGCCAAGAGGGTAGCGGGGGAGCCAAAAACATTCAGTACTTC	CASSQEGSGGAKNIQYF
few	TRBV20-1	NA	TRBJ1-6	14	TGCAGTGCCCCCCGGGACAAATATAATTCACCCCTCCACTTT	CSAPRDKYNSPLHF
NA	TRBV20-1	TRBD2	TRBJ2-7	15	TGCAGTGCTAGAGGTTCGGGACTAGCTGTCCACGAGCAGTACTTC	CSARGSGLAVHEQYF
NA	TRBV5-1	TRBD1	TRBJ1-2	16	TGCGCCAGCAGCTTGAAGGGGCGGACAGGGAACTATGGCTACACCTTC	CASSLKGRTGNYGYTF
many	TRBV10-3	TRBD1	TRBJ1-1	13	TGTGCCATCACGAGGGGGCTTGGCACTGAAGCTTTCTTT	CAITRGLGTEAFF
many	TRBV3-1	NA	TRBJ1-3	13	TGTGCCAGCAGTCAATACAGGGGAAACACCATATATTTT	CASSQYRGNTIYF